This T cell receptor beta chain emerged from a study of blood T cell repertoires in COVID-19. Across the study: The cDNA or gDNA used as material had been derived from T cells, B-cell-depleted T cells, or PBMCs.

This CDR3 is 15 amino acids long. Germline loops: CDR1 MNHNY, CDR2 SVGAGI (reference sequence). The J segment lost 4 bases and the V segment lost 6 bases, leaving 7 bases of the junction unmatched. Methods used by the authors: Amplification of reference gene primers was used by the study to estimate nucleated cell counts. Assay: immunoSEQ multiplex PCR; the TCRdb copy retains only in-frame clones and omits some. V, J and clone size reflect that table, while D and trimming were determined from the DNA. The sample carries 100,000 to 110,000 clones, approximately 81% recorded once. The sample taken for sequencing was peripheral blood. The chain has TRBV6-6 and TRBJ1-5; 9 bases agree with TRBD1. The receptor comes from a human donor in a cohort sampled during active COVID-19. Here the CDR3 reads CASRTEQGANQPQHF. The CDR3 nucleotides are TGTGCCAGCAGAACGGAACAGGGGGCTAATCAGCCCCAGCATTTT.